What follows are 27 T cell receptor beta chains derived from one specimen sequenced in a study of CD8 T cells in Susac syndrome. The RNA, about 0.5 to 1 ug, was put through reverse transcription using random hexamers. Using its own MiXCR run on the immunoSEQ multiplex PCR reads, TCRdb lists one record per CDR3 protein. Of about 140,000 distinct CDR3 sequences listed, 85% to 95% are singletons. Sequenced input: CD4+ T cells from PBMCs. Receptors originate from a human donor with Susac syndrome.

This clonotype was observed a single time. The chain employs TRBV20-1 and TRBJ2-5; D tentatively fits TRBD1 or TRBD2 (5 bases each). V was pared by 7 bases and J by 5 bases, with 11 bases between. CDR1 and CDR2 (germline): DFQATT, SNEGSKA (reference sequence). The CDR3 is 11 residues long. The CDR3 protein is CSVRREETQYF. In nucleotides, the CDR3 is TGCAGTGTCCGCAGGGAGGAGACCCAGTACTTC.

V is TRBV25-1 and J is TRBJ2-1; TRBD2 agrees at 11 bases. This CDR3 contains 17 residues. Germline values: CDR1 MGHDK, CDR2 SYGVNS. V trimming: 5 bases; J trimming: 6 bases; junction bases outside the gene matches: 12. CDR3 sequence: CASSSIAGGDIRNEQFF. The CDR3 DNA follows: TGTGCCAGCAGTTCTATAGCGGGAGGGGACATTCGCAATGAGCAGTTCTTC.

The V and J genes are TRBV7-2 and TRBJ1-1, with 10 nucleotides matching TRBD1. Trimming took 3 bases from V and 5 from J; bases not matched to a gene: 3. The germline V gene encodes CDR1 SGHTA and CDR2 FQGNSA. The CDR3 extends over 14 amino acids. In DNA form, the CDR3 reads TGTGCCAGCAGCTTCGACAGGGGGCTTACTGAAGCTTTCTTT. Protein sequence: CASSFDRGLTEAFF.

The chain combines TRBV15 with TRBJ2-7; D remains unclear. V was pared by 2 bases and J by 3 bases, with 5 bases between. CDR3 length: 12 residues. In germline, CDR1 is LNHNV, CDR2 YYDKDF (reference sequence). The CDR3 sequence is CATSRPNYEQYF. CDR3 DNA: TGTGCCACCAGCAGACCTAACTACGAGCAGTACTTC.

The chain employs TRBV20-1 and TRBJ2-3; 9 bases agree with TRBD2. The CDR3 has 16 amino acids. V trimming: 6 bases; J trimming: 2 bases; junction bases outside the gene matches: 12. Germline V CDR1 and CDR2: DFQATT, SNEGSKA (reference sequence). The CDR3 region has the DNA TGCAGTGCAGACACTAAGACTAGCGGTGACACAGATACGCAGTATTTT. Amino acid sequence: CSADTKTSGDTDTQYF.

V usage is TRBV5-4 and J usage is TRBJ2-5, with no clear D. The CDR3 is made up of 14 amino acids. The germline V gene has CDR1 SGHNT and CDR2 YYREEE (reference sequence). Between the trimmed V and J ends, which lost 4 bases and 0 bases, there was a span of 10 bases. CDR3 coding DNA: TGTGCCAGCAGCCATGGACGGTACCAAGAGACCCAGTACTTC. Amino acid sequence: CASSHGRYQETQYF.

CDR3 amino acids: CASSLARGPDTQYF. CDR3 coding DNA: TGTGCCAGCAGCTTAGCGCGAGGGCCAGATACGCAGTATTTT. V and J are TRBV7-9 and TRBJ2-3, with D possibly being TRBD2 (5 bases). CDR1 is SEHNR and CDR2 is FQNEAQ in the germline V gene (reference sequence). V was clipped by 0 bases and J by 4 bases, with 8 bases between them. The CDR3 is made up of 14 amino acids.

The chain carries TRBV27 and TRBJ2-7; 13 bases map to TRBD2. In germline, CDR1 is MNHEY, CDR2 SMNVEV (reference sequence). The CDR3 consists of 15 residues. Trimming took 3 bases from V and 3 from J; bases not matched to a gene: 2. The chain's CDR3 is CASSFGTSGNYEQYF. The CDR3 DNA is TGTGCCAGCAGTTTTGGGACTAGCGGGAACTACGAGCAGTACTTC.

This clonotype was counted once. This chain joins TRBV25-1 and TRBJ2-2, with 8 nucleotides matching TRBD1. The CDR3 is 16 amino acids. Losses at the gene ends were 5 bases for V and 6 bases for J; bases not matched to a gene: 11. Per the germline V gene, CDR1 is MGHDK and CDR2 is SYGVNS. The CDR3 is CASSLRLGQGSGELFF. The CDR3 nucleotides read TGTGCCAGCAGTCTCCGTTTAGGACAGGGATCCGGGGAGCTGTTTTTT.

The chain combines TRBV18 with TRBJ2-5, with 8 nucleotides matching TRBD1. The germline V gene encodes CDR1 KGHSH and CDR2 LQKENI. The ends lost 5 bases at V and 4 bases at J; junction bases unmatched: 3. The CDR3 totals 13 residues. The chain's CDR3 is CASSTGTGETQYF. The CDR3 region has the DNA TGTGCCAGCTCAACAGGGACAGGAGAGACCCAGTACTTC.

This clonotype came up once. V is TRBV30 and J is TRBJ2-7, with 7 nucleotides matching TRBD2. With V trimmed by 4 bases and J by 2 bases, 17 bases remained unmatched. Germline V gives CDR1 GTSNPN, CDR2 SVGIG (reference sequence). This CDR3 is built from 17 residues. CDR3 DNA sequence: TGTGCCTGGAATGCAATTAGAGCCAGCGGGAATCCCTACGAGCAGTACTTC. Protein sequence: CAWNAIRASGNPYEQYF.

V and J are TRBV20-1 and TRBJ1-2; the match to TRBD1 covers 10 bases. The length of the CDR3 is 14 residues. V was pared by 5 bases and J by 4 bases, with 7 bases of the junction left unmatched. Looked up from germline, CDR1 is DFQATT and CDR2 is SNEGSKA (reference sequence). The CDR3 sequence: CSASDRGLGYGYTF. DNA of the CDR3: TGCAGTGCTTCTGACAGGGGGCTTGGCTATGGCTACACCTTC.

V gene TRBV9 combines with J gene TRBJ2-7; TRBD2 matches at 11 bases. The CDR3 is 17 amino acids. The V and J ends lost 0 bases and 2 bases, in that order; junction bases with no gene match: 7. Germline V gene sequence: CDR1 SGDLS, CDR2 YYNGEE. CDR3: CASSVGVAGGTTYEQYF. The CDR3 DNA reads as TGTGCCAGCAGCGTAGGGGTAGCGGGAGGGACTACCTACGAGCAGTACTTC.

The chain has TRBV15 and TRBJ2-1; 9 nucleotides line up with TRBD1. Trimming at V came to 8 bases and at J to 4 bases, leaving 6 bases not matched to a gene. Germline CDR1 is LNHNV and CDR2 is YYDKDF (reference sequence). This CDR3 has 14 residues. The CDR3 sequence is CATGVGQGYNEQFF. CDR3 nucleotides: TGTGCCACCGGCGTGGGACAGGGATACAATGAGCAGTTCTTC.

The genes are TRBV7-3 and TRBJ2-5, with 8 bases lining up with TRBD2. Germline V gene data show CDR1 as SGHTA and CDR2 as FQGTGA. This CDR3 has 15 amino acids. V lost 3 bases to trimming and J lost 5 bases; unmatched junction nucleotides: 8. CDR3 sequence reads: CASSFLAGLRETQYF. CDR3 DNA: TGTGCCAGCAGCTTTCTAGCGGGCCTCCGGGAGACCCAGTACTTC.

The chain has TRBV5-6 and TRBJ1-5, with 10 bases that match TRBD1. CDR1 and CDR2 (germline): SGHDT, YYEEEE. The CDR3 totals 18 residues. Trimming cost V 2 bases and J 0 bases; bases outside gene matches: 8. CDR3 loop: CASSFSTGGSYSNQPQHF. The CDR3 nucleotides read TGTGCCAGCAGCTTCTCGACAGGGGGCAGTTATAGCAATCAGCCCCAGCATTTT.

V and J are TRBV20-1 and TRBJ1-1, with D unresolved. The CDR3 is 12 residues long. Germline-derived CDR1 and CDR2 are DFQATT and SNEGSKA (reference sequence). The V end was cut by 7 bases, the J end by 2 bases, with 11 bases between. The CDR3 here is CSVWLSNTEAFF. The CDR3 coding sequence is TGCAGTGTTTGGCTTTCTAACACTGAAGCTTTCTTT.

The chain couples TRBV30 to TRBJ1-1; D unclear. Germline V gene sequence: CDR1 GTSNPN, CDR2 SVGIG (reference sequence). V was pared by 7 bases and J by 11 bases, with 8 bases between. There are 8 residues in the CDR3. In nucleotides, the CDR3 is TGTGCCTCGGATTCGGCTTTCTTT. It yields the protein CASDSAFF.

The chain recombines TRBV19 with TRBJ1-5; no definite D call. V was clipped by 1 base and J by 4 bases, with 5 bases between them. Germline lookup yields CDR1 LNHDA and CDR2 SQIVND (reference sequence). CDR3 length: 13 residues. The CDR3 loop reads CASSIVWNQPQHF. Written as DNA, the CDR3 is TGTGCCAGTAGTATAGTGTGGAATCAGCCCCAGCATTTT. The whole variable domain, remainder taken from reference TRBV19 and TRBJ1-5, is DGGITQSPKYLFRKEGQNVTLSCEQNLNHDAMYWYRQDPGQGLRLIYYSQIVNDFQKGDIAEGYSVSREKKESFPLTVTSAQKNPTAFYLCASSIVWNQPQHFGDGTRLSIL.

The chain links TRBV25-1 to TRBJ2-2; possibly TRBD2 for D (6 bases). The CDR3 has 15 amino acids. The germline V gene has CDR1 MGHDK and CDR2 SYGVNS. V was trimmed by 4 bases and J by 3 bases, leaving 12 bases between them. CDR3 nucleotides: TGTGCCAGCAGTGTGGAGGGGTGGGACACCGGGGAGCTGTTTTTT. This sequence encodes CASSVEGWDTGELFF.

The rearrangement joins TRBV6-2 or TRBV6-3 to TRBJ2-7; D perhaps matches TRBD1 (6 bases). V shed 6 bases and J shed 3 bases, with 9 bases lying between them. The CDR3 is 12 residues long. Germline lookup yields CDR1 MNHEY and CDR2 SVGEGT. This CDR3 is CASRTGIYEQYF. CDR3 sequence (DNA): TGTGCCAGCAGAACAGGGATCTACGAGCAGTACTTC.

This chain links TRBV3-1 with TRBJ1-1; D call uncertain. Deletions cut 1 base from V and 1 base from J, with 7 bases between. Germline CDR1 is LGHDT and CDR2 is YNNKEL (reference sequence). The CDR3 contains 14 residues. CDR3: CASSQVEGNTEAFF. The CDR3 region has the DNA TGTGCCAGCAGCCAAGTCGAGGGGAACACTGAAGCTTTCTTT. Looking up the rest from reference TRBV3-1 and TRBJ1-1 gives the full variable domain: DTAVSQTPKYLVTQMGNDKSIKCEQNLGHDTMYWYKQDSKKFLKIMFSYNNKELIINETVPNRFSPKSPDKAHLNLHINSLELGDSAVYFCASSQVEGNTEAFFGQGTRLTVV.

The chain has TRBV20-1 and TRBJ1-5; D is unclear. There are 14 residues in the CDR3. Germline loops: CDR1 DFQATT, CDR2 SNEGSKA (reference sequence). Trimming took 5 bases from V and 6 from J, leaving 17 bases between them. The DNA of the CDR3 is TGCAGTGCTCCCCGGGCGGGGAGTACTCAGCCCCAGCATTTT. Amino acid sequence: CSAPRAGSTQPQHF.

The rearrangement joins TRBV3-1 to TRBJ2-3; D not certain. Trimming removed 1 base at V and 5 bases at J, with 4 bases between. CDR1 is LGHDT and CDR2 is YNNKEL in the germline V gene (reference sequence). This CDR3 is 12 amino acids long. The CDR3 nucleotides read TGTGCCAGCAGCCAAGTTAAAGATACGCAGTATTTT. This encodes CASSQVKDTQYF.

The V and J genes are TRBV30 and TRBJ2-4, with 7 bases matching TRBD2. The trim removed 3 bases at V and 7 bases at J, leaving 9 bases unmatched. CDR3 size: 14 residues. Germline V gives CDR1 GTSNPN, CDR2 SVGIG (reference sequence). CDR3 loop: CAWRDTSAGNIQYF. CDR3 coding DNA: TGTGCCTGGAGAGATACTAGCGCCGGGAACATTCAGTACTTC.

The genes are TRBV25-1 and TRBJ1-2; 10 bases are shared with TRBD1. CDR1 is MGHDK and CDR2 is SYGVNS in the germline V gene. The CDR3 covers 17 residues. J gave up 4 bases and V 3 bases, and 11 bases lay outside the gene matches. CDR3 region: CASSDRDRGRDGYGYTF. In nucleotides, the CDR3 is TGTGCCAGCAGTGACCGGGACAGGGGAAGAGATGGCTATGGCTACACCTTC.

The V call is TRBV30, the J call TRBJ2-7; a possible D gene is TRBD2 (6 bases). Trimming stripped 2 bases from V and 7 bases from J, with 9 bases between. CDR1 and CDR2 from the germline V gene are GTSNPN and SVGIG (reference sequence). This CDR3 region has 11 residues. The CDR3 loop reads CAWSREREQYF. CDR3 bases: TGTGCCTGGAGTCGGGAGCGTGAGCAGTACTTC.